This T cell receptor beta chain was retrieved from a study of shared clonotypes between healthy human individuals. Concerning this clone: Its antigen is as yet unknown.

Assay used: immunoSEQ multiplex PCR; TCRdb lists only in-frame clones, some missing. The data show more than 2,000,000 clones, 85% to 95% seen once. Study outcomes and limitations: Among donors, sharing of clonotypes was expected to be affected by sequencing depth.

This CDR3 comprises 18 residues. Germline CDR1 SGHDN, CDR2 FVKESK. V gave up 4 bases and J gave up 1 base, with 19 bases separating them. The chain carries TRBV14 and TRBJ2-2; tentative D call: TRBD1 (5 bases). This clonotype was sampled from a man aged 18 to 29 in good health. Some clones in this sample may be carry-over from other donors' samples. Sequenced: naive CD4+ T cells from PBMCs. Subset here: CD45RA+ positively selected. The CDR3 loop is CASSPQTAGQWNTGELFF. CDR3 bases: TGTGCCAGCAGCCCGCAGACCGCAGGGCAATGGAACACCGGGGAGCTGTTTTTT.